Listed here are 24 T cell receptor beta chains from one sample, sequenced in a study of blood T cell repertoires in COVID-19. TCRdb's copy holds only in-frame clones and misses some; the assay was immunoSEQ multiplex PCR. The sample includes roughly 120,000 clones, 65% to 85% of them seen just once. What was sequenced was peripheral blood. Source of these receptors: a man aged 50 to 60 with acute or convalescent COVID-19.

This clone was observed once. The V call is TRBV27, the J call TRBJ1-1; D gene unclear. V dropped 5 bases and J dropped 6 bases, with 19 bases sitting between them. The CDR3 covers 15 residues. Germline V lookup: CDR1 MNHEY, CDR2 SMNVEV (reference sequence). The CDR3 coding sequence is TGTGCCAGCAGTCTAGGAGGTTTTCGGAGAGCTGAAGCTTTCTTT. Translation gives CASSLGGFRRAEAFF.

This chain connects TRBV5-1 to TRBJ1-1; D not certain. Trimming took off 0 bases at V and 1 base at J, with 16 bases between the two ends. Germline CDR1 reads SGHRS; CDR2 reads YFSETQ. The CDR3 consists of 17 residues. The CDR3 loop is CASSLGPNQVPNTEAFF. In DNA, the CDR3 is TGCGCCAGCAGCTTGGGGCCTAATCAGGTCCCGAACACTGAAGCTTTCTTT.

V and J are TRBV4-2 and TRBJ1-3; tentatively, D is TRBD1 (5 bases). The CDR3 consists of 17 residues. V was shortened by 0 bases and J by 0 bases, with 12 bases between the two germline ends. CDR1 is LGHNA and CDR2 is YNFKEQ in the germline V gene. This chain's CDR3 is CASSQDVRGSSGNTIYF. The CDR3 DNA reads TGTGCCAGCAGCCAAGATGTTAGGGGAAGCTCTGGAAACACCATATATTTT.

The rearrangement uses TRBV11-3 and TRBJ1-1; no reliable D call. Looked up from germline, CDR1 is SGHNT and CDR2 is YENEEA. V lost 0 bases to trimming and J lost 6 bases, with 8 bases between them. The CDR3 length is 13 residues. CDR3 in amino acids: CASSLDPTAEAFF. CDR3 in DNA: TGTGCCAGCAGCTTAGATCCTACCGCTGAAGCTTTCTTT. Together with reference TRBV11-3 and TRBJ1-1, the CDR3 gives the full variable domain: EAGVVQSPRYKIIEKKQPVAFWCNPISGHNTLYWYLQNLGQGPELLIRYENEEAVDDSQLPKDRFSAERLKGVDSTLKIQPAELGDSAVYLCASSLDPTAEAFFGQGTRLTVV.

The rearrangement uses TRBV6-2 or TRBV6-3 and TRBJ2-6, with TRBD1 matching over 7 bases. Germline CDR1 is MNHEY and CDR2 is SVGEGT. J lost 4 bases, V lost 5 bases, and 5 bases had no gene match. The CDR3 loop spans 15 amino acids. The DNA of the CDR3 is TGTGCCAGCAGTCCAACAGGGGCCGGGGCCAACGTCCTGACTTTC. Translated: CASSPTGAGANVLTF.

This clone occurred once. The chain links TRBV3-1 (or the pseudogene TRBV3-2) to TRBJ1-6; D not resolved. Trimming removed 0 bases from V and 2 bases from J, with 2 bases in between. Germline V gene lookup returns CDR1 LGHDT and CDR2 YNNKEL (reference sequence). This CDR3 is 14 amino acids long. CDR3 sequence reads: CASSQDTYNSPLHF. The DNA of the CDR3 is TGTGCCAGCAGCCAAGACACCTATAATTCACCCCTCCACTTT.

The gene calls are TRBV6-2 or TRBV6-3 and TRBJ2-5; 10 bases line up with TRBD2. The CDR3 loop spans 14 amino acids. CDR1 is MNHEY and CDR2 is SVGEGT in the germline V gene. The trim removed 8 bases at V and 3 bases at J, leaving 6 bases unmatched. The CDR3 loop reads CASGQLAGKETQYF. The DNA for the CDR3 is TGTGCCAGCGGCCAACTAGCGGGGAAAGAGACCCAGTACTTC.

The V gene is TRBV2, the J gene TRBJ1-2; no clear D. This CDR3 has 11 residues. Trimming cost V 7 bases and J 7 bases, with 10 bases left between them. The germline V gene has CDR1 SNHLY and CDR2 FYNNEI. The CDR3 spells CASTTAVGYTF. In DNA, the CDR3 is TGTGCCAGCACAACAGCAGTTGGCTACACCTTC.

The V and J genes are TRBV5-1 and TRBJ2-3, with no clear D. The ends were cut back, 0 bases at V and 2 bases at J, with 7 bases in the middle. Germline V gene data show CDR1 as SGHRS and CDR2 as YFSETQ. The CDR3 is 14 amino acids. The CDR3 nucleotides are TGCGCCAGCAGCTTGGGGCTGCTCACAGATACGCAGTATTTT. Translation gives CASSLGLLTDTQYF.

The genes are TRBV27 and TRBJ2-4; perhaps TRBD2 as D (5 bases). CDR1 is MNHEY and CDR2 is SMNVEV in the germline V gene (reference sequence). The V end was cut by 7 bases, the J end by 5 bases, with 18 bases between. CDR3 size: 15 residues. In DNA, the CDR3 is TGTGCCAGCACTGAGGTAGGAGGTAGCCAAAACATTCAGTACTTC. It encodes CASTEVGGSQNIQYF.

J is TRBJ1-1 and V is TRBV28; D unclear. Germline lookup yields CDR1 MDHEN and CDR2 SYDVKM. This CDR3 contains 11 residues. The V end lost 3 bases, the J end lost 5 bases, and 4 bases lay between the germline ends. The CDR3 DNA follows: TGTGCCAGCAGTTTGACAACTGAAGCTTTCTTT. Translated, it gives CASSLTTEAFF.

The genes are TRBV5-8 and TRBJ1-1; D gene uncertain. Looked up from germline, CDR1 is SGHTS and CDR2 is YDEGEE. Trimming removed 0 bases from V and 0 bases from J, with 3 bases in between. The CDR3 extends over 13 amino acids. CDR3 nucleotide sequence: TGTGCCAGCAGCTTGGGGCTGAACACTGAAGCTTTCTTT. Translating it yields CASSLGLNTEAFF.

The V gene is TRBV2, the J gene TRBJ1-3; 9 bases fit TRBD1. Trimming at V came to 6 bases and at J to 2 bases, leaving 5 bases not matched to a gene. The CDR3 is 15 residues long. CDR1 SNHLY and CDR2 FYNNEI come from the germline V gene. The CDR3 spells CASRGQGPTGNTIYF. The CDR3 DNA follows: TGTGCCAGCAGGGGACAGGGTCCCACTGGAAACACCATATATTTT.

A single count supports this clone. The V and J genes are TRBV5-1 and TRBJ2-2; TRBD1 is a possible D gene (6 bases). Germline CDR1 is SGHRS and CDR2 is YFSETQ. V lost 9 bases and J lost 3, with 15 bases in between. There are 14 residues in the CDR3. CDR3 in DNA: TGCGCCACCTCGACAGGTCTGGACACCGGGGAGCTGTTTTTT. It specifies CATSTGLDTGELFF.

CDR3 sequence: CASKLRGQAIHEQYF. CDR3 nucleotide sequence: TGTGCCAGCAAACTTCGGGGACAGGCAATCCACGAGCAGTACTTC. The chain links TRBV2 to TRBJ2-7; TRBD1 aligns across 8 bases. This CDR3 is 15 amino acids long. V trimming: 7 bases; J trimming: 5 bases; junction bases outside the gene matches: 13. Germline loops: CDR1 SNHLY, CDR2 FYNNEI. Filled out from reference TRBV2 and TRBJ2-7, the complete variable domain reads EPEVTQTPSHQVTQMGQEVILRCVPISNHLYFYWYRQILGQKVEFLVSFYNNEISEKSEIFDDQFSVERPDGSNFTLKIRSTKLEDSAMYFCASKLRGQAIHEQYFGPGTRLTVT.

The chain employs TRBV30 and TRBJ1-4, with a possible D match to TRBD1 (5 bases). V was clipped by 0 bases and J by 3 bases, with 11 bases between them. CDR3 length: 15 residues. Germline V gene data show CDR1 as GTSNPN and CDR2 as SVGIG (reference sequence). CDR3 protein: CAWSVSRAANEKLFF. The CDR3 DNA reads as TGTGCCTGGAGTGTATCCAGGGCCGCTAATGAAAAACTGTTTTTT.

CDR3 loop: CSARGEYGYTF. In nucleotides, the CDR3 is TGCAGCGCCCGCGGAGAGTATGGCTACACCTTC. The chain employs TRBV29-1 and TRBJ1-2; D gene uncertain. The CDR3 is 11 residues long. Trimming removed 7 bases from V and 5 bases from J, with 11 bases in between. CDR1 is SQVTM and CDR2 is ANQGSEA in the germline V gene.

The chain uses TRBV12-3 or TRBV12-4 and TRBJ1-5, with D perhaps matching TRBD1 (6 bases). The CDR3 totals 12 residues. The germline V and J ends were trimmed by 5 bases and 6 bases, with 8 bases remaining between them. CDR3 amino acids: CASSAGAQPQHF. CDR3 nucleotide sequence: TGTGCCAGCAGTGCAGGGGCTCAGCCCCAGCATTTT.

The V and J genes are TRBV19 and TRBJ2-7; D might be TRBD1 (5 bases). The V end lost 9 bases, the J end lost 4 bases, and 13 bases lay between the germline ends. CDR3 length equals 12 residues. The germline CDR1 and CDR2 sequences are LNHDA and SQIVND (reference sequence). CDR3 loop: CASSSQGYEQYF. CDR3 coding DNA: TGTGCCAGCTCAAGCCAGGGTTACGAGCAGTACTTC. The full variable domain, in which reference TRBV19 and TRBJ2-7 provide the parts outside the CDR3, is DGGITQSPKYLFRKEGQNVTLSCEQNLNHDAMYWYRQDPGQGLRLIYYSQIVNDFQKGDIAEGYSVSREKKESFPLTVTSAQKNPTAFYLCASSSQGYEQYFGPGTRLTVT.

The CDR3: CASAGGPYNEQFF. In DNA, the CDR3 is TGTGCCAGCGCGGGGGGGCCCTACAATGAGCAGTTCTTC. This chain connects TRBV19 to TRBJ2-1; TRBD2 matches 9 bases. V shed 9 bases, J shed 2 bases, and the junction held 2 bases outside the gene matches. Germline loops: CDR1 LNHDA, CDR2 SQIVND (reference sequence). This CDR3 has 13 residues.

The CDR3 loop reads CASSMGLDTEAFF. Written as DNA, the CDR3 is TGTGCCAGCAGCATGGGACTGGACACTGAAGCTTTCTTT. The rearrangement uses TRBV11-2 and TRBJ1-1; maybe TRBD1 (5 bases). Trimming removed 5 bases at V and 3 bases at J, with 10 bases between. This CDR3 contains 13 residues. Germline CDR1 reads SGHAT; CDR2 reads FQNNGV.

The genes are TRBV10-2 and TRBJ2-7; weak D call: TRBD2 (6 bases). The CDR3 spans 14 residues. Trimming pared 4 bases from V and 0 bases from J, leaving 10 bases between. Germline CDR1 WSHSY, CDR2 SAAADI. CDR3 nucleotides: TGCGCCAGCAGTGGGGTGGGGGGCTCCTACGAGCAGTACTTC. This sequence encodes CASSGVGGSYEQYF.

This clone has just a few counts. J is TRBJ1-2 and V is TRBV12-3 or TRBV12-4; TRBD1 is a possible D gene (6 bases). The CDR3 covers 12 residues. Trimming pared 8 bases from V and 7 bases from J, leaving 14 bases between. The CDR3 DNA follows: TGTGCCAGCGATAAACAGGGTTTTGGCTACACCTTC. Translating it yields CASDKQGFGYTF.

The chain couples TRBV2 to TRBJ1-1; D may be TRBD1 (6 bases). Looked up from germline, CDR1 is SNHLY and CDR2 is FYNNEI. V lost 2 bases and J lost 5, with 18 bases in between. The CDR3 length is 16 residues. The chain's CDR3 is CASSEIVGARRTEAFF. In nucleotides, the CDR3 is TGTGCCAGCAGTGAAATTGTGGGGGCTCGGAGGACTGAAGCTTTCTTT.